This T cell receptor beta chain was observed in a study of beta chain features in type 1 diabetes. Reverse transcribing all isolated RNA meant expressed TCRB transcripts were sequenced. TCRdb keeps only in-frame clones here, not all; method: immunoSEQ multiplex PCR. The data contain 350,000 to 450,000 clones, around 13% of them singletons. V was shortened by 6 bases and J by 2 bases, with 20 bases between the two germline ends. The length of the CDR3 is 16 residues. Looked up from germline, CDR1 is SQVTM and CDR2 is ANQGSEA. This clone was detected only a few times. The J gene is TRBJ1-3, the V gene TRBV29-1, with D possibly TRBD1 on 6 matching bases. This receptor was obtained from a man aged 30-40 years in good health. The specimen sequenced was naive CD4+ T cells from blood. This CDR3 is CSVGRGGAGTGNTIYF. In DNA, the CDR3 is TGCAGCGTGGGCAGGGGCGGCGCAGGGACTGGAAACACCATATATTTT.